This TCR beta chain was documented in a study of blood T cell repertoires in COVID-19. Those enrolled, adults aged about 18 to 89 years, came from about two dozen US areas. Two negative PCRs, clearance, or symptom resolution characterized the recovered Cohort 3 donors. V lost 0 bases and J lost 0, with 10 bases in between. There are 16 residues in the CDR3. Per the germline V gene, CDR1 is SGHRS and CDR2 is YFSETQ. Here immunoSEQ multiplex PCR was the method, and the copy in TCRdb shows in-frame clones only, minus some. This sample yields more than 200,000 clones, of which 70% to 90% are seen a single time; approximately 10% belongs to the top ten.

This sequence was found in a young man who had recovered from COVID-19. The chain recombines TRBV5-1 with TRBJ1-3; D gene unclear. Input material: PBMCs or T cells enriched from blood (not recorded which). CDR3: CASSLDSLLSGNTIYF. DNA for the CDR3: TGCGCCAGCAGCTTGGATAGCTTACTCTCTGGAAACACCATATATTTT.